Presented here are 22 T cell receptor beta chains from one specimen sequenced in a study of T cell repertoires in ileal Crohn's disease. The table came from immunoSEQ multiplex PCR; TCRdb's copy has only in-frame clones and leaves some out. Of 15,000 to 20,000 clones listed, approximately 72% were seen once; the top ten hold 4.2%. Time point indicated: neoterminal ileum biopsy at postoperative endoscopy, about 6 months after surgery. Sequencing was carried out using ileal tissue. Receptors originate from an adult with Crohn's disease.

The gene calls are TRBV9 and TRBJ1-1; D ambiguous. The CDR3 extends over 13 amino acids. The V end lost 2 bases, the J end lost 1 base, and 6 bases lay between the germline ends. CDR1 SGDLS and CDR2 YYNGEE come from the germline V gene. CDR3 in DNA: TGTGCCAGCAGCGTGTTACAGAACACTGAAGCTTTCTTT. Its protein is CASSVLQNTEAFF.

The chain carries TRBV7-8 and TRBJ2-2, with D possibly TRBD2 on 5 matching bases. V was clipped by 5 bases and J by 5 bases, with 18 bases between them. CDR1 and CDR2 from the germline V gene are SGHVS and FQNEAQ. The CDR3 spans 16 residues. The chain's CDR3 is CASSRIAGSGTGELFF. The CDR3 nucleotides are TGTGCCAGCAGCCGAATTGCGGGTTCGGGGACCGGGGAGCTGTTTTTT.

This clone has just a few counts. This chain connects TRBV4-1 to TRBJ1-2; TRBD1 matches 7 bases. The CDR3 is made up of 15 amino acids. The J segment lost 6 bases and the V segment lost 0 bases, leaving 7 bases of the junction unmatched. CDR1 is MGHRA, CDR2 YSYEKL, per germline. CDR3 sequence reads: CASSQDIRGRDGYTF. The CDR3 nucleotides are TGCGCCAGCAGCCAAGATATAAGGGGGCGGGATGGCTACACCTTC.

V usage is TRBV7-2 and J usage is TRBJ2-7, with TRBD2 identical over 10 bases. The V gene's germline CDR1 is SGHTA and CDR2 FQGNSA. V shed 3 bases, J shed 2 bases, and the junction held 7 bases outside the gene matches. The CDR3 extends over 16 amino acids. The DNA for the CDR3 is TGTGCCAGCAGCTTCCCTAGCGGGGGTGTCCCCTACGAGCAGTACTTC. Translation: CASSFPSGGVPYEQYF.

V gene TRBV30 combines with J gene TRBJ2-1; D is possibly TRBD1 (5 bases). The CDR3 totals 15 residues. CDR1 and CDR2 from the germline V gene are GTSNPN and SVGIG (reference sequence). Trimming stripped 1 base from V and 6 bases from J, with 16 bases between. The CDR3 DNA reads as TGTGCCTGGAGTGGATTAAGGGGTTACAGCAATGAGCAGTTCTTC. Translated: CAWSGLRGYSNEQFF.

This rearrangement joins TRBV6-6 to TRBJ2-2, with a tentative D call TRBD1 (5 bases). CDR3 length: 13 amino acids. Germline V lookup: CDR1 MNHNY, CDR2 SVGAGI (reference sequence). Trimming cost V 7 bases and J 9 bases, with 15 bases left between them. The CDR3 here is CASIQGQEWELFF. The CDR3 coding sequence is TGTGCCAGCATTCAGGGCCAAGAGTGGGAGCTGTTTTTT.

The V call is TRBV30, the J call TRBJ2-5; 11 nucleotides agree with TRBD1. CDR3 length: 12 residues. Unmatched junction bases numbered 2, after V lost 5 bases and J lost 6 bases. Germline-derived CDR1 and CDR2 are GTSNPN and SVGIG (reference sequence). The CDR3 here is CAWGTGGKTQYF. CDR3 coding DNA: TGTGCCTGGGGGACAGGGGGGAAGACCCAGTACTTC.

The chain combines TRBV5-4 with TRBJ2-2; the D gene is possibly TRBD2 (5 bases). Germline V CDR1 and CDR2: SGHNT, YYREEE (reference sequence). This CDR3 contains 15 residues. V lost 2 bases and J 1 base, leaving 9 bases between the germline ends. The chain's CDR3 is CASSLEGWNTGELFF. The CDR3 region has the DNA TGTGCCAGCAGCTTAGAGGGATGGAACACCGGGGAGCTGTTTTTT.

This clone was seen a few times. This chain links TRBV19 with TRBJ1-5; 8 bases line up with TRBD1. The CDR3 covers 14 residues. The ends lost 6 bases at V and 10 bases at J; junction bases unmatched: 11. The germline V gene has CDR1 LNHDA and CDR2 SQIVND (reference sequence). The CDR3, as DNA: TGTGCCAGTAGCCTACAGGGGGATCTTGAACCCCAGCATTTT. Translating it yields CASSLQGDLEPQHF.

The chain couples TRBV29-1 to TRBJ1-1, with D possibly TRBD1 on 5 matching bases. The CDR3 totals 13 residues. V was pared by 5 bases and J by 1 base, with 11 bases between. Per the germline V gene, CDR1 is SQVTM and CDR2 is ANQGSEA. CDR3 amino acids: CSVSRGGNTEAFF. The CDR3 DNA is TGCAGCGTTTCCCGGGGGGGGAACACTGAAGCTTTCTTT.

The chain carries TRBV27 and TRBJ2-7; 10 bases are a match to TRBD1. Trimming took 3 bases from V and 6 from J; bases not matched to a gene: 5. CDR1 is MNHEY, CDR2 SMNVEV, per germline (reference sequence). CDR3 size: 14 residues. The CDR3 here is CASSLGTGALEQYF. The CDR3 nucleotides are TGTGCCAGCAGTTTGGGGACAGGGGCTCTCGAGCAGTACTTC.

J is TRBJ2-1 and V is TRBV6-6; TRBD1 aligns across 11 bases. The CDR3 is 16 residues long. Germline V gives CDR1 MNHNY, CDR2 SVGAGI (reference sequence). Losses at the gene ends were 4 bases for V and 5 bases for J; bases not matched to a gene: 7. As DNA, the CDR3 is TGTGCCAGCAGTTTCTTTAGGACAGGGGGCAACAATGAGCAGTTCTTC. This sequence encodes CASSFFRTGGNNEQFF.

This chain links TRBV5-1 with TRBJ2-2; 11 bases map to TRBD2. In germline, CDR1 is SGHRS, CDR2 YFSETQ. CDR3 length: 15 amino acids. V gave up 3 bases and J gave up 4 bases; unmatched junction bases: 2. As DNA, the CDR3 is TGCGCCAGCAGCTCGGGACTAGCGGCCACCGGGGAGCTGTTTTTT. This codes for CASSSGLAATGELFF.

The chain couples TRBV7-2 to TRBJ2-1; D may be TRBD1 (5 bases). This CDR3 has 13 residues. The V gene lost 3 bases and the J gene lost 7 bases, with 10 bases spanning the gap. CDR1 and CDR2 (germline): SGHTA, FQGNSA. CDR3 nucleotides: TGTGCCAGCAGCTTGGGGCCTGAGAATGAGCAGTTCTTC. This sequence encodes CASSLGPENEQFF.

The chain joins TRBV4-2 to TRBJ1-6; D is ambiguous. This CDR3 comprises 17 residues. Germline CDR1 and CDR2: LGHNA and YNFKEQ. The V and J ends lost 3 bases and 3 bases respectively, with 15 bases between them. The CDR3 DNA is TGTGCCAGCAGCCAGGCGGTTACTAAGAACTATAATTCACCCCTCCACTTT. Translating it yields CASSQAVTKNYNSPLHF.

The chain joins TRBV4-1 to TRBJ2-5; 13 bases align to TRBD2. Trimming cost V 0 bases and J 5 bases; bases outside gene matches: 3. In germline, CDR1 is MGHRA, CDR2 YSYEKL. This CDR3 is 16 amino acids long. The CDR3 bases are TGCGCCAGCAGCCAAGAGGGACTAGCGGGACAGGAGACCCAGTACTTC. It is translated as CASSQEGLAGQETQYF.

DNA of the CDR3: TGCGCCAGCAGCTCCCCTGGACAGGTTCCTTTCTTC. Amino acids: CASSSPGQVPFF. V gene TRBV5-1 combines with J gene TRBJ2-1, with TRBD1 matching over 7 bases. The CDR3 runs to 12 residues. Unmatched junction bases numbered 10, after V lost 3 bases and J lost 16 bases. Germline V gene lookup returns CDR1 SGHRS and CDR2 YFSETQ.

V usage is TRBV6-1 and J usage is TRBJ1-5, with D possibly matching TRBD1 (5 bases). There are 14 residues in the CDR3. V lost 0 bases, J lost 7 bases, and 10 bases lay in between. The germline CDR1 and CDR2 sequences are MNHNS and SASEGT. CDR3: CASSEAMGGQPQHF. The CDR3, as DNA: TGTGCCAGCAGTGAAGCGATGGGGGGGCAGCCCCAGCATTTT.

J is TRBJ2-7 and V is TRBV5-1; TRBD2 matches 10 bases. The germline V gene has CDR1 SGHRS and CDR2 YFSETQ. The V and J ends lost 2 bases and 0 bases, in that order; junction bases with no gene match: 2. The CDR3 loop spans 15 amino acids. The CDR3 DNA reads TGCGCCAGCAGCTTCCTAGCGGGGGCCTCCTACGAGCAGTACTTC. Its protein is CASSFLAGASYEQYF.

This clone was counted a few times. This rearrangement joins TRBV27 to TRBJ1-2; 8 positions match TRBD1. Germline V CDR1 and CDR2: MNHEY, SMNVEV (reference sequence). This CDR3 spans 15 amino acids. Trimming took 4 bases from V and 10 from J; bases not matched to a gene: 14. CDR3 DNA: TGTGCCAGCAGTTCCCAAGGACCGGGACAGGTGGACTACACCTTC. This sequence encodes CASSSQGPGQVDYTF.

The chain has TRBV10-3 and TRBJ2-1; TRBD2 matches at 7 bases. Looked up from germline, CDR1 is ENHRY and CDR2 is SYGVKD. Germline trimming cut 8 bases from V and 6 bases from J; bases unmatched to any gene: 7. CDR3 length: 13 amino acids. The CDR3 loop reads CAIGRTSSNEQFF. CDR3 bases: TGTGCCATCGGAAGGACTAGTAGCAATGAGCAGTTCTTC.

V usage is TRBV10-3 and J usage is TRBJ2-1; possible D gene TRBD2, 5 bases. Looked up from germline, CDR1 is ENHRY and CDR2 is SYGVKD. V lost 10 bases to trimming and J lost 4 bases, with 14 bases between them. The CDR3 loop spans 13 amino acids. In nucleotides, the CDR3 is TGTGCCACCCGGACTTTGCCGTACAATGAGCAGTTCTTC. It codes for CATRTLPYNEQFF.